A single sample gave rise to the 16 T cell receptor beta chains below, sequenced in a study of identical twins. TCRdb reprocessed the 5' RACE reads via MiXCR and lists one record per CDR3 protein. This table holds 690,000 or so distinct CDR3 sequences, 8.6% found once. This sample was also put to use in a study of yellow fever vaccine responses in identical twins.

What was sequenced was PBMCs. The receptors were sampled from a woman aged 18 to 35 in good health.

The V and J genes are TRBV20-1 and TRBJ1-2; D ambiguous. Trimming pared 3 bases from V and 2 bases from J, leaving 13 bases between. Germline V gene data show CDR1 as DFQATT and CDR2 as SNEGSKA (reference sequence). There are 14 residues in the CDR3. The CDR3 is CSASLTTSNYGYTF. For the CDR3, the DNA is TGCAGTGCTAGCCTAACGACAAGCAACTATGGCTACACCTTC.

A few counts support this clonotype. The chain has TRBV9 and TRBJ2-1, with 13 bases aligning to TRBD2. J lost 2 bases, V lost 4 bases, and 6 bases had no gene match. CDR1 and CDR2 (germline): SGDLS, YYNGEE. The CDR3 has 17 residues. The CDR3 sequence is CASSLTSGGATYNEQFF. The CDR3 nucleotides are TGTGCCAGCAGCCTCACTAGCGGGGGGGCCACCTACAATGAGCAGTTCTTC.

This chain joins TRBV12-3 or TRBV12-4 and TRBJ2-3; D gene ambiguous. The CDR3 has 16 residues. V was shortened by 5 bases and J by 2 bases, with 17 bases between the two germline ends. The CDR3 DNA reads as TGTGCCAGCAGTCTACAACTACTGCAAAACACAGATACGCAGTATTTT. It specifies CASSLQLLQNTDTQYF.

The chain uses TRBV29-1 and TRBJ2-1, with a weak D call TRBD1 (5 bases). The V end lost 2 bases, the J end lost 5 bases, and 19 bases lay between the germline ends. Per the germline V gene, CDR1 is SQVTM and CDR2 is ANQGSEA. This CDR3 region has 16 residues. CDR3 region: CSVEWGRRPVHNEQFF. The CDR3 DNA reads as TGCAGCGTTGAATGGGGCCGTAGACCCGTGCACAATGAGCAGTTCTTC.

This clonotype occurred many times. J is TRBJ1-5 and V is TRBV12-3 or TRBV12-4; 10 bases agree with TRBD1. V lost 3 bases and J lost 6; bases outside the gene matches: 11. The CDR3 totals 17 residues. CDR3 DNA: TGTGCCAGCAGTTTGGGACAGGGGCGTCTCCCTAGTCAGCCCCAGCATTTT. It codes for CASSLGQGRLPSQPQHF.

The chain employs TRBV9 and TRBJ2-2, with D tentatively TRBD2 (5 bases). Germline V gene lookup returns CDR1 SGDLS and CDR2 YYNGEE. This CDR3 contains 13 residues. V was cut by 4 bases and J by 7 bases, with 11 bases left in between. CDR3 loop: CASSTARGGELFF. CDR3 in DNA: TGTGCCAGCAGCACGGCCCGGGGCGGGGAGCTGTTTTTT.

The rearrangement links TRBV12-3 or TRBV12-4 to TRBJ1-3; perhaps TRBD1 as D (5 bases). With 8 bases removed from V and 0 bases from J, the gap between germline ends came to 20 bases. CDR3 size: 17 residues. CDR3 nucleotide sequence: TGTGCCAGCGATCGAATAGCGGGGACCCACTCTGGAAACACCATATATTTT. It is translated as CASDRIAGTHSGNTIYF.

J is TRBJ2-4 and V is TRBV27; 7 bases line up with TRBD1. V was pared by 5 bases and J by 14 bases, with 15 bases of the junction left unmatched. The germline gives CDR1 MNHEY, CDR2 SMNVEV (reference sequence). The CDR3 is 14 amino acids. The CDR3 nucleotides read TGTGCCAGCAGTAAGCGACAGGGTGGGGTAAGGGAGTACTTC. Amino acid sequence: CASSKRQGGVREYF.

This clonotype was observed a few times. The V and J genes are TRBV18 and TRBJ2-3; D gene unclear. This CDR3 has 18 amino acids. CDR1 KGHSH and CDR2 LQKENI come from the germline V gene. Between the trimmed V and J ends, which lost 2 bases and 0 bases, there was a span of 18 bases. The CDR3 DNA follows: TGTGCCAGCTCACCAGTCGGCTACCGAAAAACTAGCACAGATACGCAGTATTTT. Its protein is CASSPVGYRKTSTDTQYF.

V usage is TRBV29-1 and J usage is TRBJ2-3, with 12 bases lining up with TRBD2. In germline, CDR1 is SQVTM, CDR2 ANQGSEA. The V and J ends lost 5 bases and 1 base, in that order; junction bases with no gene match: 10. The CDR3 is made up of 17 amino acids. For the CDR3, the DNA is TGCAGCGTTACGCCCGGGACTAGCGGGCGACGCACAGATACGCAGTATTTT. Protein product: CSVTPGTSGRRTDTQYF.

In nucleotides, the CDR3 is TGTGCCAGCAGAGGAGATTTCAGGGAGGGTCAGCCCCAGCATTTT. It is translated as CASRGDFREGQPQHF. V and J are TRBV6-1 and TRBJ1-5; D may be TRBD1 (5 bases). Germline-derived CDR1 and CDR2 are MNHNS and SASEGT. The V gene lost 6 bases and the J gene lost 6 bases, with 18 bases spanning the gap. CDR3 size: 15 residues.

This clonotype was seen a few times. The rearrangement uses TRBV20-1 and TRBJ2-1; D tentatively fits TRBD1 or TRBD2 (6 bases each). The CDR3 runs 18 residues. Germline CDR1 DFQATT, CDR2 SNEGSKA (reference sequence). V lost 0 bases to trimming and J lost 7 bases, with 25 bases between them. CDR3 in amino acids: CSARDPLSKGGLLNEQFF. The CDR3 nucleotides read TGCAGTGCTAGAGATCCCCTATCGAAGGGGGGCCTTTTAAATGAGCAGTTCTTC.

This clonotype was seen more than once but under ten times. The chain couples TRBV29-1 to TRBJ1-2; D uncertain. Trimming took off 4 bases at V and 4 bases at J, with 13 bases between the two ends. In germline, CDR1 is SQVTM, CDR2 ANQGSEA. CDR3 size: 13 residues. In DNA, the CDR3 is TGCAGCGTTGTAAGAGGCGAGGGCTATGGCTACACCTTC. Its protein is CSVVRGEGYGYTF.

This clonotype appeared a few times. As DNA, the CDR3 is TGTGCCAGCAGTGAAAAAGGCTGGAGATTATCTAGCTCCTACGAGCAGTACTTC. Translating it yields CASSEKGWRLSSSYEQYF. This chain joins TRBV6-1 and TRBJ2-7; D not resolved. Germline V gene lookup returns CDR1 MNHNS and CDR2 SASEGT. V lost 2 bases and J lost 0, with 20 bases in between. The CDR3 loop spans 18 amino acids.

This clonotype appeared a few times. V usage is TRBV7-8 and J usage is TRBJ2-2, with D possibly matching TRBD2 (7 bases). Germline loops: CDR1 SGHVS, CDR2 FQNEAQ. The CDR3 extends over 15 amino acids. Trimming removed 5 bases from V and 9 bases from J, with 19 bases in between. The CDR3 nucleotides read TGTGCCAGCAGCCCCAAGGGGGGGGTTGGCCGGGAGCTGTTTTTT. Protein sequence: CASSPKGGVGRELFF.

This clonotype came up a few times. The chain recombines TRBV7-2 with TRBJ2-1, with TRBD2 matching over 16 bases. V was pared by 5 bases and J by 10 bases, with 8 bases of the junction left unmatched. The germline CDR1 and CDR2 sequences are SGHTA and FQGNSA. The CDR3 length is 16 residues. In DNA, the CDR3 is TGTGCCAGCAGCCTCGGGACTAGCGGGGGGGCTTGGGAGCAGTTCTTC. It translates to CASSLGTSGGAWEQFF.